The rows below give T cell receptor beta chains drawn from one sample of a study of cytomegalovirus exposure and HLA in healthy donors. The table came from immunoSEQ multiplex PCR; TCRdb's copy has only in-frame clones and leaves some out. The data contain 130,000 to 150,000 clones, 70% to 80% of them singletons. The sample taken for sequencing was PBMCs. The receptors were gathered from a man in his late teens or twenties in good health and CMV-seronegative. Each CDR3 is given with its conserved first and last residue. D genes are given only for firm matches. Part of the rows lack a size; the others show once, few, many or a class for expanded clones.

TRBD2	16	TRBV7-9	TRBJ2-5	.	TGTGCCAGCAGACGTCGCGGGGGGTTCGAAGGAGAGACCCAGTACTTC	CASRRRGGFEGETQYF
.	16	TRBV27	TRBJ2-5	.	TGTGCCAGCTCTTTGCAGGGGCCCCGAACAAGGGTGACCCAGTACTTC	CASSLQGPRTRVTQYF
TRBD1	19	TRBV23-1	TRBJ2-1	.	TGCGCCAGCAGTCCCAGCAACAAGGACAGGTTTGACTCCTACAATGAGCAGTTCTTC	CASSPSNKDRFDSYNEQFF
TRBD1	17	TRBV6-1	TRBJ1-2	.	TGTGCCAGCAGTGAGGCGTACCGGGACAGTCCTCTTTATGGCTACACCTTC	CASSEAYRDSPLYGYTF
TRBD1	14	TRBV30	TRBJ1-1	few	TGTGCCTGGAGTCACAGGGGACTAGACCCTGAAGCTTTCTTT	CAWSHRGLDPEAFF
.	14	TRBV25-1	TRBJ2-5	few	TGTGCCAGCAGAGCGACTGGGCCAGGGGAGACCCAGTACTTC	CASRATGPGETQYF
TRBD1	15	TRBV28	TRBJ2-2	.	TGTGCCAGCAGTCTACTCGACAGGGCGGCCGGGGAGCTGTTTTTT	CASSLLDRAAGELFF
.	12	TRBV2	TRBJ2-1	.	TGTGCCAGCAGTCCGCGCAACAATGAGCAGTTCTTC	CASSPRNNEQFF
TRBD2	15	TRBV10-3	TRBJ2-3	once	TGTGCCATCAGCCAGCTAGCGGGCCTCACAGATACGCAGTATTTT	CAISQLAGLTDTQYF
TRBD2	14	TRBV9	TRBJ2-7	.	TGTGCCAGCAGCGTATCGGTAGCGGGAGCCGAGCAGTACTTC	CASSVSVAGAEQYF
TRBD2	17	TRBV7-9	TRBJ2-3	once	TGTGCCAGCAGCTTAGGCCCGACTAGCGGGGTAGCAGATACGCAGTATTTT	CASSLGPTSGVADTQYF
TRBD1	16	TRBV6-6	TRBJ1-1	.	TGTGCCAGCAGCGTCCCCCCGGGACAGGGGAACACTGAAGCTTTCTTT	CASSVPPGQGNTEAFF